This T cell receptor (beta chain) was recovered during a study of identical twins. Losses at the gene ends were 5 bases for V and 1 base for J; bases not matched to a gene: 12. The CDR3 covers 18 residues. Germline assignment: CDR1 SGHAT and CDR2 FQDESV (reference sequence). Via MiXCR, TCRdb re-called the 5' RACE reads, giving one row per CDR3 protein. This sample has under 300,000 distinct CDR3 sequences, with about 14% found just once. As concerns this clonotype: Its target is unknown.

Study observations and caveats: Compared with unrelated sharing, twin-shared out-of-frame alpha sequences had more low-probability sequences.

The origin of this receptor is a woman in her late teens or twenties in good health. The specimen sequenced was memory (CD45RO+) T cells sorted from blood. The chain combines TRBV11-1 with TRBJ2-2; 8 nucleotides align to TRBD2. This CDR3 is CASSLHPSGGGNTGELFF. CDR3 in DNA: TGTGCCAGCAGCCTCCATCCGAGCGGGGGTGGGAACACCGGGGAGCTGTTTTTT.